A selection of T cell receptor beta chains follows, all from one sample in a study of T cell responses to AZD1222 COVID-19 vaccine. TCRdb's table, derived via immunoSEQ multiplex PCR, lists solely in-frame clones and lacks some. Found here are approximately 150,000 clones, 70% to 90% of them singletons; the top ten hold roughly 0.98%. Sample: peripheral blood, taken 28 days after the second AZD1222 dose. Source of these receptors: an adult who received the AZD1222 COVID-19 vaccine. The CDR3 runs from the conserved cysteine through the conserved F or W.

CDR3 protein: CASSQQVGNYGYTF; J gene: TRBJ1-2; V gene: TRBV4-2
CDR3 protein: CASSLTIGRTEAFF; J gene: TRBJ1-1; V gene: TRBV7-9
CDR3 protein: CASRETGELFF; J gene: TRBJ2-2; V gene: TRBV12-5
CDR3 protein: CASQQGTGANVLTF; J gene: TRBJ2-6; V gene: TRBV27
CDR3 protein: CASSRNTRQGDTF; J gene: TRBJ1-2; V gene: TRBV7-9
CDR3 protein: CASSLPGQGRTGYTF; J gene: TRBJ1-2; V gene: TRBV7-9
CDR3 protein: CASSPQGAYNSPLHF; J gene: TRBJ1-6; V gene: TRBV18
CDR3 protein: CASSGTSGGYTDTQYF; J gene: TRBJ2-3; V gene: TRBV19
CDR3 protein: CASTRTGFNQPQHF; J gene: TRBJ1-5; V gene: TRBV6-5
CDR3 protein: CASSSAGTQYF; J gene: TRBJ2-3; V gene: TRBV12-3/TRBV12-4
CDR3 protein: CASRGYSGNTIYF; J gene: TRBJ1-3; V gene: TRBV6-5
CDR3 protein: CASSPKEGSTEAFF; J gene: TRBJ1-1; V gene: TRBV18
CDR3 protein: CASSQSTGAREKLFF; J gene: TRBJ1-4; V gene: TRBV3-1/TRBV3-2
CDR3 protein: CAISVQAGNTGELFF; J gene: TRBJ2-2; V gene: TRBV10-3
CDR3 protein: CASSLGPGGNYGYTF; J gene: TRBJ1-2; V gene: TRBV7-8
CDR3 protein: CASRVTSGRSYEQYF; J gene: TRBJ2-7; V gene: TRBV2
CDR3 protein: CASSLRSPRNEQYF; J gene: TRBJ2-7; V gene: TRBV7-9
CDR3 protein: CASRRGFGTPEKLFF; J gene: TRBJ1-4; V gene: TRBV6-5
CDR3 protein: CASSLGGSSYNSPLHF; J gene: TRBJ1-6; V gene: TRBV11-2
CDR3 protein: CASSSLGFGTEAFF; J gene: TRBJ1-1; V gene: TRBV7-9
CDR3 protein: CASSESGSSRGYTF; J gene: TRBJ1-2; V gene: TRBV10-2
CDR3 protein: CASSPTGKRSGGELFF; J gene: TRBJ2-2; V gene: TRBV3-1/TRBV3-2
CDR3 protein: CASSEGSYEQYF; J gene: TRBJ2-7; V gene: TRBV10-2
CDR3 protein: CASSPPPTGPITEAFF; J gene: TRBJ1-1; V gene: TRBV27
CDR3 protein: CATTNRDEQYF; J gene: TRBJ2-7; V gene: TRBV19
CDR3 protein: CASSVDVGGNEKLFF; J gene: TRBJ1-4; V gene: TRBV5-1
CDR3 protein: CASSWWGRGTGELFF; J gene: TRBJ2-2; V gene: TRBV27
CDR3 protein: CASSQPPGHNILNEKLFF; J gene: TRBJ1-4; V gene: TRBV7-2
CDR3 protein: CRARAGNEQFF; J gene: TRBJ2-1; V gene: TRBV20-1
CDR3 protein: CASSWGRMNTEAFF; J gene: TRBJ1-1; V gene: TRBV6-2/TRBV6-3
CDR3 protein: CASSDDRGYEQYF; J gene: TRBJ2-7; V gene: TRBV6-1
CDR3 protein: CASSETARTHF; J gene: TRBJ1-6; V gene: TRBV6-5
CDR3 protein: CASSLSALTEAFF; J gene: TRBJ1-1; V gene: TRBV11-2
CDR3 protein: CASSLLSGSGELFF; J gene: TRBJ2-2; V gene: TRBV3-1/TRBV3-2
CDR3 protein: CASSLDRGALGYGYTF; J gene: TRBJ1-2; V gene: TRBV11-2
CDR3 protein: CATSWRGDTEAFF; J gene: TRBJ1-1; V gene: TRBV15
CDR3 protein: CASSGLAGGETQYF; J gene: TRBJ2-5; V gene: TRBV5-1
CDR3 protein: CASTSYNSPLHF; J gene: TRBJ1-6; V gene: TRBV6-5
CDR3 protein: CASSPSGQETQYF; J gene: TRBJ2-5; V gene: TRBV19
CDR3 protein: CASNTKKVQGPEQYF; J gene: TRBJ2-7; V gene: TRBV28
CDR3 protein: CASSRQRPSPYGYTF; J gene: TRBJ1-2; V gene: TRBV19
CDR3 protein: CASSGVGGVSGRLYEQYF; J gene: TRBJ2-7; V gene: TRBV6-2/TRBV6-3